What follows are 27 T cell receptor beta chains derived from one specimen sequenced in a study of cytomegalovirus exposure and HLA in healthy donors. Amplification used 60 Vbeta primers and 13 Jbeta primers. Data came from immunoSEQ multiplex PCR; TCRdb stores just in-frame clones and leaves some out. The repertoire holds over 200,000 clones, with nearly 80% as singletons. Sequencing was performed on PBMCs. All receptors derive from a male donor in good health and CMV-seronegative.

The chain recombines TRBV11-2 with TRBJ2-7, with D perhaps TRBD2 (6 bases). The CDR3 spans 16 residues. Germline CDR1 SGHAT, CDR2 FQNNGV. V lost 5 bases, J lost 7 bases, and 24 bases lay in between. Here the CDR3 reads CASSHRTASGLWEQYF. The CDR3 DNA sequence: TGTGCCAGCAGCCACCGGACCGCCAGCGGGTTGTGGGAGCAGTACTTC.

Only one count was recorded for this clone. The rearrangement uses TRBV6-5 and TRBJ1-4; D unresolved. CDR1 is MNHEY and CDR2 is SVGAGI in the germline V gene. The ends were cut back, 0 bases at V and 5 bases at J, with 10 bases in the middle. CDR3 length equals 15 residues. The CDR3 loop is CASSYSRELNEKLFF. The CDR3 DNA sequence: TGTGCCAGCAGTTACTCTAGGGAGTTGAATGAAAAACTGTTTTTT.

The V gene is TRBV29-1, the J gene TRBJ1-1, with 7 bases identical to TRBD1. The CDR3 contains 13 residues. Trimming at V came to 5 bases and at J to 4 bases, leaving 7 bases not matched to a gene. Germline assignment: CDR1 SQVTM and CDR2 ANQGSEA. CDR3 in DNA: TGCAGCGTTAGCCCGGGACAGATCACTGAAGCTTTCTTT. It specifies CSVSPGQITEAFF.

V usage is TRBV29-1 and J usage is TRBJ2-1; 7 bases are shared with TRBD1. The CDR3 has 16 residues. Trimming cost V 1 base and J 3 bases; bases outside gene matches: 9. The V gene's germline CDR1 is SQVTM and CDR2 ANQGSEA. In DNA, the CDR3 is TGCAGCGTTGAAGCATCGACAGGGATTCTCTACAATGAGCAGTTCTTC. Translated: CSVEASTGILYNEQFF.

The chain couples TRBV6-1 to TRBJ1-1, with TRBD1 identical over 9 bases. This CDR3 comprises 15 residues. Germline-derived CDR1 and CDR2 are MNHNS and SASEGT. Unmatched junction bases numbered 4, after V lost 2 bases and J lost 3 bases. The CDR3 sequence: CASSERGQGDTEAFF. The CDR3 nucleotides are TGTGCCAGCAGTGAACGGGGACAGGGTGACACTGAAGCTTTCTTT.

Points on this clone: Other DNA sequences in the sample encode the same CDR3. The J gene is TRBJ1-2, the V gene TRBV9, with unresolved D. Germline CDR1 and CDR2: SGDLS and YYNGEE. The CDR3 totals 13 residues. V gave up 0 bases and J gave up 7 bases, with 10 bases separating them. CDR3 amino acids: CASSVVGGSGYTF. In DNA, the CDR3 is TGTGCCAGCAGCGTAGTCGGAGGGTCTGGCTACACCTTC.

V and J are TRBV28 and TRBJ1-1; D gene ambiguous. Germline CDR1 reads MDHEN; CDR2 reads SYDVKM. V lost 1 base to trimming and J lost 1 base, with 4 bases between them. The CDR3 is 13 residues long. In DNA form, the CDR3 reads TGTGCCAGCAGTTTATATAGGAACACTGAAGCTTTCTTT. Translated, it gives CASSLYRNTEAFF.

The rearrangement links TRBV10-3 to TRBJ2-3; the match to TRBD2 covers 7 bases. This CDR3 contains 13 residues. The V segment lost 8 bases and the J segment 2 bases; nucleotides outside the gene matches: 4. Per the germline V gene, CDR1 is ENHRY and CDR2 is SYGVKD. Here the CDR3 reads CAIERENTDTQYF. The CDR3 DNA reads TGTGCCATCGAGCGGGAAAACACAGATACGCAGTATTTT.

This clone was seen more than once but under ten times. This chain links TRBV29-1 with TRBJ2-6; D call uncertain. This CDR3 contains 13 residues. V lost 5 bases, J lost 0 bases, and 5 bases lay in between. Germline V gene lookup returns CDR1 SQVTM and CDR2 ANQGSEA. The CDR3: CSVFLSGANVLTF. CDR3 in DNA: TGCAGCGTTTTTCTCTCTGGGGCCAACGTCCTGACTTTC.

The rearrangement joins TRBV28 to TRBJ1-5, with TRBD1 matching 11 bases. CDR1 MDHEN and CDR2 SYDVKM come from the germline V gene. Trimming removed 7 bases from V and 5 bases from J; junction bases left unmatched: 10. The CDR3 length is 16 residues. The DNA of the CDR3 is TGTGCCAGCAAGCGCCGGACAGGGGGCTGGGATCAGCCCCAGCATTTT. Translated, it gives CASKRRTGGWDQPQHF.

This chain joins TRBV6-5 and TRBJ1-1; D unresolved. Trimming shortened V by 2 bases and J by 5 bases, and 15 bases separated the two germline ends. Germline assignment: CDR1 MNHEY and CDR2 SVGAGI. This CDR3 spans 15 amino acids. The CDR3 DNA reads as TGTGCCAGCAGTTACGAGGGTGGAGGGTTGACTGAAGCTTTCTTT. It is translated as CASSYEGGGLTEAFF.

This rearrangement joins TRBV9 to TRBJ1-2; D is unresolved. Trimming left V 4 bases short and J 6 bases short, with 10 bases between. This CDR3 contains 12 residues. The germline CDR1 and CDR2 sequences are SGDLS and YYNGEE. CDR3 residues: CASSTRSDGYTF. The CDR3 bases are TGTGCCAGCAGCACCCGAAGCGATGGCTACACCTTC.

The chain employs TRBV9 and TRBJ2-1, with 14 nucleotides matching TRBD2. The germline CDR1 and CDR2 sequences are SGDLS and YYNGEE. This CDR3 is 17 amino acids long. The J segment lost 4 bases and the V segment lost 4 bases, leaving 7 bases of the junction unmatched. The CDR3 nucleotides are TGTGCCAGCAGCTCTCAGACTAGCGGGAGGGGTTACAATGAGCAGTTCTTC. It is translated as CASSSQTSGRGYNEQFF.

The table lists this clone with a count of one. The chain combines TRBV27 with TRBJ2-3; 9 bases fit TRBD1. After removal of 5 bases from V and 4 bases from J, the junction contained 10 bases not matched to a gene. CDR1 and CDR2 from the germline V gene are MNHEY and SMNVEV (reference sequence). CDR3 length: 16 amino acids. The CDR3 loop is CASSPGQGRVPDTQYF. The CDR3 DNA is TGTGCCAGCAGTCCGGGACAGGGAAGGGTCCCAGATACGCAGTATTTT.

The rearrangement joins TRBV4-3 to TRBJ2-7; possibly TRBD1 for D (6 bases). The CDR3 runs to 16 residues. Trimming cost V 0 bases and J 1 base, with 13 bases left between them. Germline V gene lookup returns CDR1 LGHNA and CDR2 YSLEER. The CDR3 DNA sequence: TGCGCCAGCAGCCAAGATAGGTCAGGGGTTTCCTACGAGCAGTACTTC. Its protein is CASSQDRSGVSYEQYF.

This clone was seen a handful of times. The chain employs TRBV6-1 and TRBJ2-3; 11 nucleotides agree with TRBD2. The ends lost 1 base at V and 8 bases at J; junction bases unmatched: 5. This CDR3 has 15 residues. CDR1 MNHNS and CDR2 SASEGT come from the germline V gene. CDR3 sequence reads: CASSEELAGVVTQYF. The DNA for the CDR3 is TGTGCCAGCAGTGAAGAACTAGCGGGAGTCGTTACGCAGTATTTT.

The chain employs TRBV7-9 and TRBJ2-7, with TRBD1 matching 11 bases. Germline CDR1 and CDR2: SEHNR and FQNEAQ (reference sequence). The CDR3 extends over 16 amino acids. Unmatched junction bases numbered 11, after V lost 6 bases and J lost 4 bases. The DNA for the CDR3 is TGTGCCAGCAGACCTATGGGGGACAGGGGGTCTTACGAGCAGTACTTC. It specifies CASRPMGDRGSYEQYF.

V gene TRBV5-1 combines with J gene TRBJ1-6; tentatively, D is TRBD1 (6 bases). Per the germline V gene, CDR1 is SGHRS and CDR2 is YFSETQ. This CDR3 region has 13 residues. Trimming removed 1 base at V and 8 bases at J, with 7 bases between. CDR3 amino acids: CASSLQGYSPLHF. The CDR3, as DNA: TGCGCCAGCAGCTTGCAGGGGTATTCACCCCTCCACTTT.

The DNA of the CDR3 is TGTGCCAGCAGCGTCGGGACTAACTATCCGGGTGACGACGAGCAGTACTTC. Translating it yields CASSVGTNYPGDDEQYF. The V gene is TRBV9, the J gene TRBJ2-7; 7 bases map to TRBD2. After removal of 2 bases from V and 5 bases from J, the junction contained 16 bases not matched to a gene. Germline values: CDR1 SGDLS, CDR2 YYNGEE. The CDR3 totals 17 residues.

CDR3 nucleotides: TGTGCCATCAGTCAAATCGGGACTAGCGGGGGTCACAATGAGCAGTTCTTC. Protein: CAISQIGTSGGHNEQFF. The chain uses TRBV10-3 and TRBJ2-1, with TRBD2 matching over 14 bases. With 5 bases clipped from V and 5 bases from J, the junction kept 8 bases outside the gene matches. Germline assignment: CDR1 ENHRY and CDR2 SYGVKD. The CDR3 covers 17 residues.

This chain joins TRBV19 and TRBJ1-5, with 7 nucleotides matching TRBD1. The germline V gene has CDR1 LNHDA and CDR2 SQIVND (reference sequence). After removal of 9 bases from V and 2 bases from J, the junction contained 13 bases not matched to a gene. The CDR3 is 16 residues long. CDR3 coding DNA: TGTGCCAGCGCGGGACAGCGTTTACAGGGCAATCAGCCCCAGCATTTT. Residues: CASAGQRLQGNQPQHF.

The chain links TRBV5-1 to TRBJ2-7; D is unresolved. Germline V gene data show CDR1 as SGHRS and CDR2 as YFSETQ. V was shortened by 0 bases and J by 0 bases, with 7 bases between the two germline ends. The CDR3 runs 14 residues. The CDR3 DNA reads as TGCGCCAGCAGCTTGGCTCTGAGCTCCTACGAGCAGTACTTC. Protein: CASSLALSSYEQYF.

The V call is TRBV4-3, the J call TRBJ1-1, with no clear D. V was cut by 4 bases and J by 3 bases, with 12 bases left in between. CDR3 length: 14 residues. From germline, CDR1 is LGHNA and CDR2 YSLEER. The CDR3 here is CASSRALLDTEAFF. CDR3 nucleotides: TGCGCCAGCAGCCGGGCCCTTTTGGACACTGAAGCTTTCTTT.

V is TRBV5-4 and J is TRBJ2-1, with D possibly TRBD2 on 6 matching bases. The CDR3 has 14 residues. V lost 5 bases, J lost 5 bases, and 14 bases lay in between. Germline V gene data show CDR1 as SGHNT and CDR2 as YYREEE (reference sequence). Here the CDR3 DNA reads TGTGCCAGCAGTCGGCGGGACGGTAACAATGAGCAGTTCTTC. The encoded protein is CASSRRDGNNEQFF.

This clone was counted only a few times. The chain carries TRBV6-1 and TRBJ1-3, with D uncertain. The CDR3 is 14 amino acids. The V end was cut by 4 bases, the J end by 0 bases, with 7 bases between. CDR1 and CDR2 from the germline V gene are MNHNS and SASEGT. CDR3 coding DNA: TGTGCCAGCAGTGCTGTTTACTCTGGAAACACCATATATTTT. It codes for CASSAVYSGNTIYF.

This clone came up once. CDR3 in amino acids: CASSMPRGTGAVDGELFF. The CDR3 region has the DNA TGTGCCAGCTCTATGCCCAGGGGGACAGGGGCGGTCGACGGGGAGCTGTTTTTT. The chain couples TRBV9 to TRBJ2-2; 10 bases are a match to TRBD1. After removal of 7 bases from V and 7 bases from J, the junction contained 19 bases not matched to a gene. The germline gives CDR1 SGDLS, CDR2 YYNGEE. The CDR3 consists of 18 residues.

CDR3 loop: CATSRDGGISGNTIYF. As DNA, the CDR3 is TGTGCCACCAGCAGAGATGGCGGTATCTCTGGAAACACCATATATTTT. The chain uses TRBV15 and TRBJ1-3; D ambiguous. The CDR3 loop spans 16 amino acids. The V gene lost 0 bases and the J gene lost 0 bases, with 9 bases spanning the gap. Germline V lookup: CDR1 LNHNV, CDR2 YYDKDF (reference sequence).